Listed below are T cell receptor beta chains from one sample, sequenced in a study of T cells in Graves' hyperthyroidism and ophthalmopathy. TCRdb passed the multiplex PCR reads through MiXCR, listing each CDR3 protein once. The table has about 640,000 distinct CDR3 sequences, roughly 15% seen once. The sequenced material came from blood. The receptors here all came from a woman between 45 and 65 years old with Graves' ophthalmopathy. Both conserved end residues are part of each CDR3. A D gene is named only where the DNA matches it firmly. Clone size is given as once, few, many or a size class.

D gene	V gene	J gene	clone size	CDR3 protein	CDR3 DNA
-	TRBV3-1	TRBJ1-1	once	CASSNHLRNTEAFF	TGTGCCAGCAGCAACCACCTAAGGAACACCGAAGCTTTCTTT
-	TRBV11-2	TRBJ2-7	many	CASSYHSYEQYF	TGTGCCAGCAGCTACCACTCCTACGAGCAGTACTTC
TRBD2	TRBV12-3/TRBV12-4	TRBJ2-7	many	CASSWGLAGMVAYEQYF	TGTGCCAGCAGTTGGGGACTAGCCGGGATGGTGGCCTACGAGCAGTACTTC
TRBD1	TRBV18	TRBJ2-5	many	CASSPPGQRSETQYF	TGTGCCAGCTCACCACCGGGACAGCGCTCGGAGACCCAGTACTTC
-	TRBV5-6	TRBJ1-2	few	CASRRGNGYTF	TGTGCCAGCAGGAGGGGTAACGGCTACACCTTC
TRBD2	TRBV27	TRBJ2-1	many	CASSSLAGGPHEQFF	TGTGCCAGCAGTTCGCTAGCGGGAGGGCCGCATGAGCAGTTCTTC
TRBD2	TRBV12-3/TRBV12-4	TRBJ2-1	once	CASSRGGRSNEQFF	TGTGCCAGCAGTCGCGGCGGGAGATCGAATGAGCAGTTCTTC
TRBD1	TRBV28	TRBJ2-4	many	CASSLIGGENIQYF	TGTGCCAGCAGTTTAATAGGGGGCGAAAACATTCAGTACTTC
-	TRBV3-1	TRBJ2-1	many	CASSQVGHNEQFF	TGTGCCAGCAGCCAAGTAGGACACAATGAGCAGTTCTTC
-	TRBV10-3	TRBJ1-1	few	CAIRQALGNTEAFF	TGTGCCATCAGACAGGCCCTGGGGAACACTGAAGCTTTCTTT
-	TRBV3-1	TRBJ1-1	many	CASSQGHTLRNTEAFF	TGTGCCAGCAGCCAAGGACATACCCTCCGGAACACTGAAGCTTTCTTT